This T cell receptor (beta chain) was identified during a study of cytomegalovirus exposure and HLA in healthy donors. Study conclusions and caveats: A later analysis found common viral pathogens apparently linked to several of the most significant clusters.

The study ran its PCR with 60 Vbeta and 13 Jbeta primers. Repertoires were generated with immunoSEQ multiplex PCR, while TCRdb's copy carries only in-frame clones and drops some. This sample yields approximately 140,000 clones, of which 65% to 90% are seen a single time; 0.6% to 0.7% belongs to the top ten. This clone turned up a few times. Its cognate antigen is unknown. Regarding donors, all were healthy bone marrow donors. The specimen was PBMCs. This receptor was identified in a man between 18 and 35 years old in good health and CMV-seronegative.

The CDR3 is CASRSQGVDQPQHF. The CDR3 DNA follows: TGTGCCAGCAGATCACAGGGAGTCGATCAGCCCCAGCATTTT. The chain couples TRBV6-6 to TRBJ1-5, with D maybe TRBD1 (6 bases). The CDR3 length is 14 residues. V gave up 6 bases and J gave up 5 bases, with 14 bases separating them. Per germline, CDR1 MNHNY and CDR2 SVGAGI (reference sequence).